Below are 2 T cell receptor beta chains sequenced from a single sample in a study of blood T cell repertoires in COVID-19. Measured with immunoSEQ multiplex PCR; TCRdb has only the in-frame clones, and not every one. The sample gives nearly 80,000 clones, around 80% of which show up once; 36% is in the top ten. Sequenced input: peripheral blood. The source is a woman aged 70-85 years with acute or convalescent COVID-19.

The chain is built from TRBV5-5 and TRBJ2-1; 8 positions match TRBD2. J lost 8 bases, V lost 0 bases, and 7 bases had no gene match. Per germline, CDR1 SGHKS and CDR2 YYEKEE (reference sequence). CDR3 length: 15 residues. CDR3 residues: CASSLGEREWHEQFF. DNA for the CDR3: TGTGCCAGCAGCTTGGGTGAGCGGGAGTGGCATGAGCAGTTCTTC.

The chain couples TRBV25-1 to TRBJ2-5; 9 bases fit TRBD1. This CDR3 comprises 17 residues. Germline CDR1 is MGHDK and CDR2 is SYGVNS. J gave up 5 bases and V 2 bases, and 12 bases lay outside the gene matches. The CDR3 DNA reads as TGTGCCAGCAGTGAAAGCACAGGGACAGGGAGGTCGGAGACCCAGTACTTC. As protein: CASSESTGTGRSETQYF.